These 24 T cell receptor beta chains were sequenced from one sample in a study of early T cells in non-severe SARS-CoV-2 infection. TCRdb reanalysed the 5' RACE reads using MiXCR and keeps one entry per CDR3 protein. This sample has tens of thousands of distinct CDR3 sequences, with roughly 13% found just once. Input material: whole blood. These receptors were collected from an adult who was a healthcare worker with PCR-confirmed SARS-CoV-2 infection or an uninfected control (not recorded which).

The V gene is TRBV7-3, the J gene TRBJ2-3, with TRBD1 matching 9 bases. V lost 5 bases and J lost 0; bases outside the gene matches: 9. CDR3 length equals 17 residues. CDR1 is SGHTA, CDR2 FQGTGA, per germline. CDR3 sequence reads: CASSPGDRVSSTDTQYF. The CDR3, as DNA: TGTGCCAGCAGCCCGGGGGACAGGGTGTCCAGCACAGATACGCAGTATTTT. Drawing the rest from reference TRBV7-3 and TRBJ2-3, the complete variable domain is GAGVSQTPSNKVTEKGKYVELRCDPISGHTALYWYRQSLGQGPEFLIYFQGTGAADDSGLPNDRFFAVRPEGSVSTLKIQRTERGDSAVYLCASSPGDRVSSTDTQYFGPGTRLTVL.

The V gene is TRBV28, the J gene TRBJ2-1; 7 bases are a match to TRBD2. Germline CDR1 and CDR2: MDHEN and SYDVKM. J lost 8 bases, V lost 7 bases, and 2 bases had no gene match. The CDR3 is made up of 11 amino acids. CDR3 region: CASTAGDEQFF. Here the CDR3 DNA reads TGTGCCAGCACTGCGGGGGATGAGCAGTTCTTC.

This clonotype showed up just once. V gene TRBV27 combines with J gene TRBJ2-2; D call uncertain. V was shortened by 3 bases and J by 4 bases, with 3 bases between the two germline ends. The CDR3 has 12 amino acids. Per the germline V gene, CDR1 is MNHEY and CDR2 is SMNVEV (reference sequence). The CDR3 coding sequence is TGTGCCAGCAGTTTCCCCACCGGGGAGCTGTTTTTT. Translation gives CASSFPTGELFF.

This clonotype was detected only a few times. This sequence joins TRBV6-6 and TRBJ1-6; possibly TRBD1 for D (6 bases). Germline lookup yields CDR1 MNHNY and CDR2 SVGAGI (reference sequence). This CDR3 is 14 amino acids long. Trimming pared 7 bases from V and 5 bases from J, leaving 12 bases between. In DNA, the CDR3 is TGTGCCAGCAAGGGGGGCCATAATAATTCACCCCTCCACTTT. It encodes CASKGGHNNSPLHF.

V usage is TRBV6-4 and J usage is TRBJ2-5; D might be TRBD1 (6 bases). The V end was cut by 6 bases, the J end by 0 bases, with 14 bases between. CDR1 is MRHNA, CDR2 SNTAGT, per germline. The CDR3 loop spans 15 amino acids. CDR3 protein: CASRATGANQETQYF. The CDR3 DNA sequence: TGTGCCAGCAGAGCGACAGGAGCGAACCAAGAGACCCAGTACTTC.

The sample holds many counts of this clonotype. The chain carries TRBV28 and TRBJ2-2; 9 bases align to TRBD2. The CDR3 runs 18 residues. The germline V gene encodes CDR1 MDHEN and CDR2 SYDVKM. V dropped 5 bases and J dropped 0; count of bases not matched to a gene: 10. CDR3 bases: TGTGCCAGCAGTGAACTCAACCTAGCGGGACCGAACACCGGGGAGCTGTTTTTT. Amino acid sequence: CASSELNLAGPNTGELFF. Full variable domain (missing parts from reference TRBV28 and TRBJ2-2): DVKVTQSSRYLVKRTGEKVFLECVQDMDHENMFWYRQDPGLGLRLIYFSYDVKMKEKGDIPEGYSVSREKKERFSLILESASTNQTSMYLCASSELNLAGPNTGELFFGEGSRLTVL.

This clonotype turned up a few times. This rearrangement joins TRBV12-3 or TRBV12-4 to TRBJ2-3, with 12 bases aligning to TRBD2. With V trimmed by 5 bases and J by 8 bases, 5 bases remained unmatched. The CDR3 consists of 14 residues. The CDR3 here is CASSLTSGSGTQYF. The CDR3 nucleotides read TGTGCCAGCAGTCTGACTAGCGGGAGTGGTACGCAGTATTTT.

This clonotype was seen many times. CDR3 amino acids: CASSSSPSGPTYEQYF. The CDR3 DNA is TGTGCCAGCAGTTCGAGCCCTAGCGGTCCTACCTACGAGCAGTACTTC. The rearrangement joins TRBV27 to TRBJ2-7, with TRBD2 identical over 7 bases. Trimming removed 4 bases from V and 2 bases from J; junction bases left unmatched: 11. The CDR3 has 16 amino acids. Germline CDR1 MNHEY, CDR2 SMNVEV (reference sequence).

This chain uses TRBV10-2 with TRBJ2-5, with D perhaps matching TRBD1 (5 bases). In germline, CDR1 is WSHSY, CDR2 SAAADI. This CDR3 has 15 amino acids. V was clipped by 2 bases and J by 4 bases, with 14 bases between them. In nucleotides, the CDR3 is TGCGCCAGCAGTGAGCAGGGTGTGTCGTTAGAGACCCAGTACTTC. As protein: CASSEQGVSLETQYF.

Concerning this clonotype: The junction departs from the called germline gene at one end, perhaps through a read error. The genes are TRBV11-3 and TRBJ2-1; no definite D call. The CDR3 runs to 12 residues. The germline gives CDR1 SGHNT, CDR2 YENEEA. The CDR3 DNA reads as TGTGCCAGCAGCTTATCCTCCAATGAGCAGTTCTTC. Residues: CASSLSSNEQFF. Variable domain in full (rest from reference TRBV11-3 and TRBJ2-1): EAGVVQSPRYKIIEKKQPVAFWCNPISGHNTLYWYLQNLGQGPELLIRYENEEAVDDSQLPKDRFSAERLKGVDSTLKIQPAELGDSAVYLCASSLSSNEQFFGPGTRLTVL.

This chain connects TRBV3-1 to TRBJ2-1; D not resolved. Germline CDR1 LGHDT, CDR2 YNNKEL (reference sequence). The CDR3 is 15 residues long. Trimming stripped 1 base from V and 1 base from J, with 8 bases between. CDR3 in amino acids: CASSQGQVSYNEQFF. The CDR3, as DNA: TGTGCCAGCAGCCAAGGGCAGGTGTCCTACAATGAGCAGTTCTTC.

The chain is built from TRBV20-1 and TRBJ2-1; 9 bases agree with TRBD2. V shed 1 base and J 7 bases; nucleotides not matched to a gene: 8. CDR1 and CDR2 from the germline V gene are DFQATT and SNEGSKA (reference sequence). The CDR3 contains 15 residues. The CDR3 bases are TGCAGTGCTAGAGGGGTAGCGGGAGTATCAAATGAGCAGTTCTTC. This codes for CSARGVAGVSNEQFF.

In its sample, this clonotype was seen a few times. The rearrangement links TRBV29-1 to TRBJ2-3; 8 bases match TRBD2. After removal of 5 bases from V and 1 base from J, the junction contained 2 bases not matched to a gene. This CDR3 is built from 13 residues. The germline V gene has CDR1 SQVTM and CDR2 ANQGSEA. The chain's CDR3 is CSVKTSGTDTQYF. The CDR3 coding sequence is TGCAGCGTTAAGACTAGCGGCACAGATACGCAGTATTTT.

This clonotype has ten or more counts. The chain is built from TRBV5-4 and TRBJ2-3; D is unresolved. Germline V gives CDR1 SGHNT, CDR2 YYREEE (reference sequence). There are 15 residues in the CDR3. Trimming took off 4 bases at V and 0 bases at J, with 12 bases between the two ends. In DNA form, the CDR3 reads TGTGCCAGCAGCCTAACGTCTTCTAGCACAGATACGCAGTATTTT. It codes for CASSLTSSSTDTQYF.

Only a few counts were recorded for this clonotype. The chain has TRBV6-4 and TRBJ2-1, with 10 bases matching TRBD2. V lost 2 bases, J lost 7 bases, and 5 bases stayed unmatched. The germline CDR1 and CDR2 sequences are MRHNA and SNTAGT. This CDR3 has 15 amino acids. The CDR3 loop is CASSDRAGGGNEQFF. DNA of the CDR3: TGTGCCAGCAGTGACAGAGCGGGAGGGGGGAATGAGCAGTTCTTC.

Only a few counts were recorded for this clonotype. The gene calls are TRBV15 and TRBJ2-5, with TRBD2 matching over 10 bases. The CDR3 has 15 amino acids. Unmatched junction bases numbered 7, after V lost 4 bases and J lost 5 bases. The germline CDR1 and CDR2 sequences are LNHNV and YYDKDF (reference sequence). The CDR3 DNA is TGTGCCACCAGCAATCCTAGCGGGAGATCTGAGACCCAGTACTTC. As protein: CATSNPSGRSETQYF.

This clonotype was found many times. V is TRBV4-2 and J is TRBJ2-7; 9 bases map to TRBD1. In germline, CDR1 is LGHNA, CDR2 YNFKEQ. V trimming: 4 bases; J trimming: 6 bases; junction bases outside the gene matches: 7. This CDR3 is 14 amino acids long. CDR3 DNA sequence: TGTGCCAGCAGCCGGGACAGGGTGTTCTCCGAGCAGTACTTC. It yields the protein CASSRDRVFSEQYF.

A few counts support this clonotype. CDR3 region: CSAGYQETQYF. In DNA form, the CDR3 reads TGCAGCGCGGGTTACCAAGAGACCCAGTACTTC. This rearrangement joins TRBV29-1 to TRBJ2-5; D ambiguous. CDR3 length: 11 residues. Germline loops: CDR1 SQVTM, CDR2 ANQGSEA. V lost 7 bases, J lost 0 bases, and 6 bases lay in between. Using reference TRBV29-1 and TRBJ2-5 for the parts outside the CDR3, the full variable domain is SAVISQKPSRDICQRGTSLTIQCQVDSQVTMMFWYRQQPGQSLTLIATANQGSEATYESGFVIDKFPISRPNLTFSTLTVSNMSPEDSSIYLCSAGYQETQYFGPGTRLLVL.

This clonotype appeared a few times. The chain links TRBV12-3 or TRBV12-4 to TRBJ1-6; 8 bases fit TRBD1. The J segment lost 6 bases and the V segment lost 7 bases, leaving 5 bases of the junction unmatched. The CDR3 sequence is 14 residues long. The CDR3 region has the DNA TGTGCCAGCAACTTAGGACAGGGTAATTCACCCCTCCACTTT. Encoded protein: CASNLGQGNSPLHF.

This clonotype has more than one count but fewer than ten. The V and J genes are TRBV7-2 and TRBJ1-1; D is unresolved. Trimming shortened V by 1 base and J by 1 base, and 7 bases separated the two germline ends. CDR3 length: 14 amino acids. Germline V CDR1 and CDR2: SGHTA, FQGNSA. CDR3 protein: CASSLVAGNTEAFF. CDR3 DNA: TGTGCCAGCAGCTTAGTGGCCGGGAACACTGAAGCTTTCTTT.

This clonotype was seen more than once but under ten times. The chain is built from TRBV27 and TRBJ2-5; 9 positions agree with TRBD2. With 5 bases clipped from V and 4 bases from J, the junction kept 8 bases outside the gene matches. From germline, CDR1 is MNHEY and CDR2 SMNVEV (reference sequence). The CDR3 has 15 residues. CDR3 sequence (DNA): TGTGCCAGCAGTAATTTGGCGGGAGGGATAGAGACCCAGTACTTC. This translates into CASSNLAGGIETQYF.

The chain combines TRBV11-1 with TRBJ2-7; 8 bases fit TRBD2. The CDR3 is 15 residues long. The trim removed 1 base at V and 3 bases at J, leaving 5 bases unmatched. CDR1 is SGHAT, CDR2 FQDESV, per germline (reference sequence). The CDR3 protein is CASSLETSANYEQYF. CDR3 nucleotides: TGTGCCAGCAGCTTAGAGACTAGCGCCAACTACGAGCAGTACTTC. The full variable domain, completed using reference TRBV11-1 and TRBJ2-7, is EAEVAQSPRYKITEKSQAVAFWCDPISGHATLYWYRQILGQGPELLVQFQDESVVDDSQLPKDRFSAERLKGVDSTLKIQPAELGDSAMYLCASSLETSANYEQYFGPGTRLTVT.

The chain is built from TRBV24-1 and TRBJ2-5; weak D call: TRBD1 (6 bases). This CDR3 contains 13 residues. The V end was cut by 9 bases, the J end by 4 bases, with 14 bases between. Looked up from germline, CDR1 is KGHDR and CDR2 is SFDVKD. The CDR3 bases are TGTGCCACCTCTAATACAGGGTTAGAGACCCAGTACTTC. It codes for CATSNTGLETQYF.

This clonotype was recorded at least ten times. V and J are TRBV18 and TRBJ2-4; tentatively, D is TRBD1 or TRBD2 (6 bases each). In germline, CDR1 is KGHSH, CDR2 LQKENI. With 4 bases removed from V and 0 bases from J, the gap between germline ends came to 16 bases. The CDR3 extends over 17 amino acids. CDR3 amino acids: CASSLPVGGLAKNIQYF. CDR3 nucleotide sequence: TGTGCCAGCTCACTACCCGTCGGGGGCCTAGCCAAAAACATTCAGTACTTC.